Listed below are T cell receptor beta chains from one sample, sequenced in a study of vaccination and CD4 T cells after COVID-19. Their target antigens are unknown. From the PCR reads, TCRdb called clonotypes with MiXCR, one entry per CDR3 protein. The data hold roughly 25,000 distinct CDR3 sequences, with about 60% observed a single time. The sequenced material came from CD4+ T cells from blood, cultured in vitro. These receptor sequences come from a human donor who had recovered from COVID-19. Both conserved end residues are trimmed from each CDR3. D genes are given only for firm matches.

TRBV12-3/TRBV12-4	NA	TRBJ2-3	ASSSRGRGGSNTDTQY
TRBV20-1	NA	TRBJ1-5	SASANQPQH
TRBV20-1	NA	TRBJ1-1	SAPGTRNTEAF
TRBV24-1	TRBD2	TRBJ2-1	ATSDLSGDYNEQF
TRBV6-1	NA	TRBJ2-7	ASSLAIDYEQY
TRBV2	TRBD1	TRBJ1-6	ASNPGQGASPLH
TRBV10-2	TRBD1	TRBJ2-1	ASSEGWTGSYNEQF
TRBV24-1	NA	TRBJ1-5	ATSLAGRDQPQH
TRBV7-9	NA	TRBJ1-1	ASSPSFPEAF
TRBV25-1	TRBD2	TRBJ2-7	ASSESGLAYEQY
TRBV2	NA	TRBJ2-5	ASTIPGTPQETQY
TRBV27	TRBD1	TRBJ1-1	ASSLLGTGSPEAF
TRBV10-3	NA	TRBJ1-5	AISNRDNQPQH
TRBV6-2/TRBV6-3	TRBD2	TRBJ2-7	ASSSAGGGTYEQY
TRBV6-2/TRBV6-3	TRBD1	TRBJ1-5	ASSPTGQGRQPQH
TRBV28	NA	TRBJ2-3	ASSSPGPSTDTQY
TRBV24-1	TRBD1	TRBJ1-1	ATSDGGTGGAEAF
TRBV20-1	TRBD1	TRBJ1-5	SARTGLDQPQH
TRBV20-1	TRBD2	TRBJ2-3	SASAEGGLMNTQY
TRBV4-3	NA	TRBJ2-2	ASSQDPQGSGELF
TRBV7-2	TRBD1	TRBJ2-3	ASRLTGTGDTQY
TRBV6-1	TRBD1	TRBJ1-1	ASSEKQGAWTEAF
TRBV7-9	NA	TRBJ2-1	ASSPQHNEQF
TRBV2	NA	TRBJ1-6	ASRREPPSSPLH
TRBV7-2	TRBD1	TRBJ2-5	ASSLEFSGQGLGTQY
TRBV10-3	NA	TRBJ1-1	AISDPTTKGLGTEAF
TRBV6-2/TRBV6-3	NA	TRBJ1-2	ASKRTGNYGYT
TRBV28	NA	TRBJ1-5	ASSSTDQPQH
TRBV20-1	TRBD2	TRBJ2-6	SARDQGTSFVGANVLT
TRBV6-1	NA	TRBJ2-4	ASSAHADRVGNIQY
TRBV7-2	TRBD2	TRBJ2-7	ASGLAVERSGEQY
TRBV20-1	NA	TRBJ1-1	SALPGVMNTEAF
TRBV10-3	NA	TRBJ1-5	AISEGSSNQPQH
TRBV20-1	TRBD2	TRBJ2-5	SASRTSEETQY
TRBV2	NA	TRBJ1-6	ASRGGTRQNSPLH
TRBV20-1	NA	TRBJ1-5	SARGGNQPQH
TRBV29-1	TRBD1	TRBJ1-1	SVDLGQGAF
TRBV15	TRBD1	TRBJ1-3	ATSTFIGQGGTLY
TRBV6-2/TRBV6-3	NA	TRBJ2-7	ASTRGDSYEQY